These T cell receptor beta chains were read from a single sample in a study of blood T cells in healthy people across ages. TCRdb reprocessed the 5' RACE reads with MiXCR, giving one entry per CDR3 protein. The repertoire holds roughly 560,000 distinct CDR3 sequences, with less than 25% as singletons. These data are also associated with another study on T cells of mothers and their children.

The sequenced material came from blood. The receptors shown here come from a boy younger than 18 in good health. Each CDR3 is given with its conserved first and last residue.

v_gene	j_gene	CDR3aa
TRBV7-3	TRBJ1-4	CASSLYPGTRNEKLFF
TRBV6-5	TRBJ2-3	CASTAGTDTQYF
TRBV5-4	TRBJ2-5	CASTATSQGSETQYF
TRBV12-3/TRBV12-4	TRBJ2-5	CASSPPGGWRETQYF
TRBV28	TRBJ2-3	CASRTRGFTDTQYF
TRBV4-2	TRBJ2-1	CASSKRDLALDEQFF
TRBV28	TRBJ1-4	CASSLTSHEKLFF
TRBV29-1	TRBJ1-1	CSVVWQEPMNTEAFF
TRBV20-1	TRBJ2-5	CSAWDNQETQYF
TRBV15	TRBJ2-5	CATSRGGQETQYF
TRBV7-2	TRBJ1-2	CASSWTGMDYGYTF
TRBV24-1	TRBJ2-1	CATSDPQGRASYNEQFF
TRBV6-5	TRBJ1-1	CASKFLQGHTEAFF
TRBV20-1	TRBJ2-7	CSAKASGIGEQYF
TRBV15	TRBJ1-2	CATTLRGTYGYTF
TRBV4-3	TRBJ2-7	CASSHGTSWVSEQYF